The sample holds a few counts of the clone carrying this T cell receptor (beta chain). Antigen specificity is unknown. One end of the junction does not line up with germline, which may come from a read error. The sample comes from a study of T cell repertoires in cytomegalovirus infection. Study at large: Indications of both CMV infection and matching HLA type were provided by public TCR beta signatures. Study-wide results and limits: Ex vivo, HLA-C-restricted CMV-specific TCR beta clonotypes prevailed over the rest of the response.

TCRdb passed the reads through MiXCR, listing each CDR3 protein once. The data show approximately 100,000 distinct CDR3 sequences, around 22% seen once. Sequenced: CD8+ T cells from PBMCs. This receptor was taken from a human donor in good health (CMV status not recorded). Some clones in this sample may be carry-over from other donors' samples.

The CDR3 region has the DNA TGTGCCAGCAGCCTTGGACGGATCCGATTCCTCTTC. It is translated as CASSLGRIRFLF. The chain recombines TRBV7-4 with TRBJ1-2, with unresolved D. The CDR3 sequence is 12 residues long. Germline V gene data show CDR1 as SGHVT and CDR2 as SQSDAQ.